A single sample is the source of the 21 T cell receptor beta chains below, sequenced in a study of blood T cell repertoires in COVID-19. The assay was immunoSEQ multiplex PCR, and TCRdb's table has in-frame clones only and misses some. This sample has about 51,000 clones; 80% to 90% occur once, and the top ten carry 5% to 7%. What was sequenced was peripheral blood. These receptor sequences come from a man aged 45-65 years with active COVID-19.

CDR3 sequence: CASSDPAGGLETQYF. CDR3 DNA sequence: TGTGCCAGCAGTGATCCGGCGGGGGGCCTCGAGACCCAGTACTTC. The V and J genes are TRBV6-1 and TRBJ2-5, with 8 positions matching TRBD2. In germline, CDR1 is MNHNS, CDR2 SASEGT. The CDR3 totals 15 residues. The V segment lost 3 bases and the J segment 5 bases; nucleotides outside the gene matches: 8.

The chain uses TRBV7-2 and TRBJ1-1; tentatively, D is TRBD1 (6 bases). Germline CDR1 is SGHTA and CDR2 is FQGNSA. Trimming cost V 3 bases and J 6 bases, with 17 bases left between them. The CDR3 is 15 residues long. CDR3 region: CASSFRRGGGSEAFF. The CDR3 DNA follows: TGTGCCAGCAGCTTTCGCCGTGGGGGGGGCTCTGAAGCTTTCTTT. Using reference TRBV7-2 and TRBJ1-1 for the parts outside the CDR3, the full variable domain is GAGVSQSPSNKVTEKGKDVELRCDPISGHTALYWYRQSLGQGLEFLIYFQGNSAPDKSGLPSDRFSAERTGGSVSTLTIQRTQQEDSAVYLCASSFRRGGGSEAFFGQGTRLTVV.

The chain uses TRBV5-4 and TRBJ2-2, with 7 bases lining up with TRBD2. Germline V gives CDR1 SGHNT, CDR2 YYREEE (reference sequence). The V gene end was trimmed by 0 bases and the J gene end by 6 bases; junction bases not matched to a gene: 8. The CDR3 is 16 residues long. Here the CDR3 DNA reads TGTGCCAGCAGCTTGGGGGAGGGGTCAAGGGCCGGGGAGCTGTTTTTT. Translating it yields CASSLGEGSRAGELFF.

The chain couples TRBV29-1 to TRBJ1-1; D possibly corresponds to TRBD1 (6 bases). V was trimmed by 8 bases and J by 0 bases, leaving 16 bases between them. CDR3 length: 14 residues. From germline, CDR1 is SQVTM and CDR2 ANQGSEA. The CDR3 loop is CSTDSSPMNTEAFF. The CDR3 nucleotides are TGCAGCACGGACAGCTCCCCGATGAACACTGAAGCTTTCTTT.

The CDR3 bases are TGCGCCAGCAGCCCCGGGACAGGGGTAGATACGCAGTATTTT. It yields the protein CASSPGTGVDTQYF. The V and J genes are TRBV5-1 and TRBJ2-3; 10 nucleotides line up with TRBD1. Germline V gene sequence: CDR1 SGHRS, CDR2 YFSETQ. This CDR3 region has 14 residues. V gave up 4 bases and J gave up 5 bases; unmatched junction bases: 4. Variable domain in full (rest from reference TRBV5-1 and TRBJ2-3): KAGVTQTPRYLIKTRGQQVTLSCSPISGHRSVSWYQQTPGQGLQFLFEYFSETQRNKGNFPGRFSGRQFSNSRSEMNVSTLELGDSALYLCASSPGTGVDTQYFGPGTRLTVL.

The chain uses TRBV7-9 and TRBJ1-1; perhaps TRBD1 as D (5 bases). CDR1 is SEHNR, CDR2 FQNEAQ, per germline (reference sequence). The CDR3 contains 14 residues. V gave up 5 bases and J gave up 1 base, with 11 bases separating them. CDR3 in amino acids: CASSPPDTNTEAFF. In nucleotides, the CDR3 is TGTGCCAGCAGCCCACCGGACACGAACACTGAAGCTTTCTTT.

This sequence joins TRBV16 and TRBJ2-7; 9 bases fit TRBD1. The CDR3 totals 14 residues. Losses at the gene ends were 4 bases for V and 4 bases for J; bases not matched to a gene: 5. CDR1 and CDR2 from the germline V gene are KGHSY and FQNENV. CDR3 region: CASSRTGEIYEQYF. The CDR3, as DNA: TGTGCCAGCAGCCGGACAGGGGAAATATACGAGCAGTACTTC. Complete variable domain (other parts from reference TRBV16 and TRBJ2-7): GEEVAQTPKHLVRGEGQKAKLYCAPIKGHSYVFWYQQVLKNEFKFLISFQNENVFDETGMPKERFSAKCLPNSPCSLEIQATKLEDSAVYFCASSRTGEIYEQYFGPGTRLTVT.

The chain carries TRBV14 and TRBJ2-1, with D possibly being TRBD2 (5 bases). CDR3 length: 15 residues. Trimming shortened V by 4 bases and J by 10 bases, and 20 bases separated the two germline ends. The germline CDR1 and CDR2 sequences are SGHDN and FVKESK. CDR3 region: CASSRPARAVGEQFF. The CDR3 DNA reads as TGTGCCAGCAGCCGGCCAGCGCGAGCGGTAGGGGAGCAGTTCTTC.

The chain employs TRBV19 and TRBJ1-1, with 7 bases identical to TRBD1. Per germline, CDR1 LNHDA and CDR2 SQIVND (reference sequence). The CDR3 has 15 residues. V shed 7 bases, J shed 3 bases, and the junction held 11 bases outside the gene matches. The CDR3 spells CASKGQRTVDTEAFF. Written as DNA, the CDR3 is TGTGCCAGTAAGGGACAGCGTACCGTGGACACTGAAGCTTTCTTT.

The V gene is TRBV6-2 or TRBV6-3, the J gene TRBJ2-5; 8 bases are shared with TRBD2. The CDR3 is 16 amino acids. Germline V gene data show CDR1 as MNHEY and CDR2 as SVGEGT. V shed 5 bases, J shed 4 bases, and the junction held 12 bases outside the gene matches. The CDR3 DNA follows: TGTGCCAGCAGTAGCCGCCCGGCGGGGGGTCGAGAGACCCAGTACTTC. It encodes CASSSRPAGGRETQYF.

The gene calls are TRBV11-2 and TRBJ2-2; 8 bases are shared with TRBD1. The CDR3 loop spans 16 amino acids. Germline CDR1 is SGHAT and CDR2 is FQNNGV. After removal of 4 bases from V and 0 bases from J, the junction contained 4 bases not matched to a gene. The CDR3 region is CASSSSGGANTGELFF. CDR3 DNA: TGTGCCAGCAGCTCCTCAGGGGGCGCGAACACCGGGGAGCTGTTTTTT. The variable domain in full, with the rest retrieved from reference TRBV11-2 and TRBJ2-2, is EAGVAQSPRYKIIEKRQSVAFWCNPISGHATLYWYQQILGQGPKLLIQFQNNGVVDDSQLPKDRFSAERLKGVDSTLKIQPAKLEDSAVYLCASSSSGGANTGELFFGEGSRLTVL.

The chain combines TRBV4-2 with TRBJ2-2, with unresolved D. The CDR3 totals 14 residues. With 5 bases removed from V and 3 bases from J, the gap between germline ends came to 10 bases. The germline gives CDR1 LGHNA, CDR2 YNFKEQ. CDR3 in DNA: TGTGCCAGCAGCGACAACGCTTACACCGGGGAGCTGTTTTTT. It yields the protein CASSDNAYTGELFF.

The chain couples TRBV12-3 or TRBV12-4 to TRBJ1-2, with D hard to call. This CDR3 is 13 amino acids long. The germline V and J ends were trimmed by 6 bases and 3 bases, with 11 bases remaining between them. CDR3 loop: CASSLGLDYGYTF. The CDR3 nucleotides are TGTGCCAGCAGCCTTGGACTAGACTATGGCTACACCTTC.

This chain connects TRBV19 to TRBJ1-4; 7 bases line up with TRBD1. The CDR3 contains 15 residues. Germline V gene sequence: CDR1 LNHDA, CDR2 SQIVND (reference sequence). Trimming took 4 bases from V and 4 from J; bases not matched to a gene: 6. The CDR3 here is CASSTRQGYNEKLFF. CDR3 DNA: TGTGCCAGTAGTACTAGACAGGGATATAATGAAAAACTGTTTTTT.

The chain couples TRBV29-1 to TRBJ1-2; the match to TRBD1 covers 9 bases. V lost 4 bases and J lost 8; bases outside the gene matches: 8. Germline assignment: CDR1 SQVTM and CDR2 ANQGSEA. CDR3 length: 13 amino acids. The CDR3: CSVGLTGGRGYTF. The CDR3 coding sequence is TGCAGCGTTGGCCTAACAGGGGGCAGGGGCTACACCTTC.

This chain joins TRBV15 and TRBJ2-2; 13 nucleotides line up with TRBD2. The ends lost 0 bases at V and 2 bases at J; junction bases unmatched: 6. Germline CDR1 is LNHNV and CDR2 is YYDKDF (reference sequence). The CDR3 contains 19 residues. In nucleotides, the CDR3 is TGTGCCACCAGCAGAGATCAAGCGGGACTAGCGGGAAACACCGGGGAGCTGTTTTTT. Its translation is CATSRDQAGLAGNTGELFF.

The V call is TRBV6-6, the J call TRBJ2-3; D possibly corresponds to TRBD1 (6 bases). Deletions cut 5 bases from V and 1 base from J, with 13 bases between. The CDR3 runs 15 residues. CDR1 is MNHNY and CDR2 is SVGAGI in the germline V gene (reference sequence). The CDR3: CASSNLQGGTDTQYF. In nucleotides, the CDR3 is TGTGCCAGCAGTAACCTACAGGGAGGCACAGATACGCAGTATTTT.

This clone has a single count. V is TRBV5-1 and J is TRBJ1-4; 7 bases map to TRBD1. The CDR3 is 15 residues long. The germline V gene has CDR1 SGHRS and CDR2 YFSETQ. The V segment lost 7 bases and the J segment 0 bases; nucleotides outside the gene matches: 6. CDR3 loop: CASYPGQATNEKLFF. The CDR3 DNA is TGCGCCAGCTACCCAGGACAGGCAACTAATGAAAAACTGTTTTTT. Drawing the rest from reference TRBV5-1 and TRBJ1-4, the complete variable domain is KAGVTQTPRYLIKTRGQQVTLSCSPISGHRSVSWYQQTPGQGLQFLFEYFSETQRNKGNFPGRFSGRQFSNSRSEMNVSTLELGDSALYLCASYPGQATNEKLFFGSGTQLSVL.

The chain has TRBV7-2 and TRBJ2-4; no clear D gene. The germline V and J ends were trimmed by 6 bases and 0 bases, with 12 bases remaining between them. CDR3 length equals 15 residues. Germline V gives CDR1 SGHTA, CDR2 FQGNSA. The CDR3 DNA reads TGTGCCAGCAGGCTGAGCTCCTTAGCCAAAAACATTCAGTACTTC. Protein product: CASRLSSLAKNIQYF.

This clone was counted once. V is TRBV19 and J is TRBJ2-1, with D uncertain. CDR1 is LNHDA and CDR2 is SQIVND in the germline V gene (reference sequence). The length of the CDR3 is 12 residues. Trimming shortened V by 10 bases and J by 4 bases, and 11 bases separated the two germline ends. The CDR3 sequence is CATLTLYNEQFF. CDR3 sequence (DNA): TGTGCCACCCTGACTCTTTACAATGAGCAGTTCTTC.

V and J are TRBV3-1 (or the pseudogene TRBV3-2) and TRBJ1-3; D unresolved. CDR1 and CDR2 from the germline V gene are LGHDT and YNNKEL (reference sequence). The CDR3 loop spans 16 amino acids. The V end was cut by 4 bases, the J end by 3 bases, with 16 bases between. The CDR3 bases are TGTGCCAGCAGCCGGAACTCGTGGGCTGGTGGAAACACCATATATTTT. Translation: CASSRNSWAGGNTIYF.